This T cell receptor (beta chain) appears in the sequencing data of a study of T cells expressing NK-cell markers. Study-wide context: Eight donors were sequenced, of whom seven were HCMV-seropositive, while the remaining one was HCMV-seronegative.

The CDR3 loop spans 15 amino acids. Germline loops: CDR1 MDHEN, CDR2 SYDVKM. TCR beta cDNA was made by 5'RACE template switching with UMIs. From the 5' RACE reads, TCRdb lists one entry per CDR3 protein and no DNA. This sample's clone table lists around 550,000 distinct CDR3 sequences. Regarding the study as a whole: For about six donors, the dominant NKG2C+ clonotypes made up about 1.0-7.5% of their CD8+ T cells.

About this clonotype: What it binds is not known.

The chain links TRBV28 to TRBJ1-4; TCRdb reports TRBD1, a call that lacks DNA to check it against. Sequenced sample: blood T cells: a sorted CD56 or NKG2C T cell subset, CD4+ or CD8+ T cells, or bulk PBMC T cells (not recorded which). The sequence was obtained from a man in his late teens or twenties in good health. CDR3 residues: CASSSTTEQVEKLFF.